Presented here are 15 T cell receptor beta chains from one specimen sequenced in a study of blood T cells in healthy people across ages. Using a J-beta primer mix together with a sample-barcoded 5' primer, a second PCR was run for roughly 7 to 12 cycles. TCRdb reprocessed the 5' RACE reads via MiXCR and lists one record per CDR3 protein. The data show about 1.4 million distinct CDR3 sequences, 55% to 75% seen once. Sequenced material: blood. These receptor sequences come from a man aged 18-30 years in good health.

The J gene is TRBJ1-1, the V gene TRBV7-6, with a weak D call TRBD1 (5 bases). Between the trimmed V and J ends, which lost 4 bases and 0 bases, there was a span of 12 bases. In germline, CDR1 is SGHVS, CDR2 FNYEAQ. There are 15 residues in the CDR3. This chain's CDR3 is CASSSRTSMNTEAFF. Here the CDR3 DNA reads TGTGCCAGCAGCTCGAGGACATCGATGAACACTGAAGCTTTCTTT.

The chain uses TRBV4-1 and TRBJ2-1; D ambiguous. With 5 bases removed from V and 7 bases from J, the gap between germline ends came to 9 bases. Germline V lookup: CDR1 MGHRA, CDR2 YSYEKL. This CDR3 region has 12 residues. The DNA of the CDR3 is TGCGCCAGCAGCGGGATCCGGAATGAGCAGTTCTTC. Its translation: CASSGIRNEQFF.

CDR3 sequence reads: CSVGWDRDSPLHF. The CDR3 DNA sequence: TGCAGCGTCGGTTGGGACAGAGATTCACCCCTCCACTTT. The V and J genes are TRBV29-1 and TRBJ1-6; TRBD1 agrees at 7 bases. The J segment lost 8 bases and the V segment lost 6 bases, leaving 7 bases of the junction unmatched. The CDR3 length is 13 residues. Germline lookup yields CDR1 SQVTM and CDR2 ANQGSEA.

J is TRBJ2-4 and V is TRBV27; D is tentatively TRBD1 or TRBD2 (5 bases each). The CDR3 runs 15 residues. Germline lookup yields CDR1 MNHEY and CDR2 SMNVEV (reference sequence). V dropped 3 bases and J dropped 3 bases, with 12 bases sitting between them. The CDR3 DNA sequence: TGTGCCAGCAGTTTGTCAGGGAGCATCAAAAACATTCAGTACTTC. Translation: CASSLSGSIKNIQYF.

The J gene is TRBJ2-3, the V gene TRBV12-3 or TRBV12-4; D unresolved. The CDR3 is 15 amino acids. V dropped 5 bases and J dropped 5 bases, with 17 bases sitting between them. The CDR3 loop reads CASSEFSLARDTQYF. Written as DNA, the CDR3 is TGTGCCAGCAGTGAGTTTAGTTTGGCACGAGATACGCAGTATTTT.

V gene TRBV6-2 or TRBV6-3 combines with J gene TRBJ2-1; D is undetermined. The last part of the DNA fits TRBJ2-7 better; the J call may be wrong. The germline V gene encodes CDR1 MNHEY and CDR2 SVGEGT. This CDR3 has 17 amino acids. CDR3 loop: CASSYKEVTSSYNEQYF. In nucleotides, the CDR3 is TGTGCCAGCAGTTATAAAGAGGTCACGAGCTCCTACAATGAGCAGTACTTC.

The chain carries TRBV27 and TRBJ2-7, with 7 bases aligning to TRBD1. V shed 5 bases, J shed 1 base, and the junction held 8 bases outside the gene matches. Germline-derived CDR1 and CDR2 are MNHEY and SMNVEV (reference sequence). The CDR3 loop spans 15 amino acids. The CDR3 region is CASSPWTGRSYEQYF. CDR3 DNA sequence: TGTGCCAGCAGTCCGTGGACAGGTCGATCCTACGAGCAGTACTTC.

The J gene is TRBJ1-3, the V gene TRBV7-2; tentatively, D is TRBD1 (5 bases). Per germline, CDR1 SGHTA and CDR2 FQGNSA. The CDR3 loop spans 15 amino acids. V was clipped by 5 bases and J by 3 bases, with 14 bases between them. The CDR3 here is CASSVPRAGGNTIYF. The CDR3 region has the DNA TGTGCCAGCAGCGTGCCCAGGGCGGGTGGAAACACCATATATTTT.

This clonotype has more than one count but fewer than ten. The chain employs TRBV2 and TRBJ2-3; TRBD2 matches at 10 bases. With V trimmed by 7 bases and J by 4 bases, 11 bases remained unmatched. The germline V gene encodes CDR1 SNHLY and CDR2 FYNNEI. The CDR3 length is 16 residues. The CDR3 loop reads CASTSMIAGGPDTQYF. The DNA of the CDR3 is TGTGCCAGCACTTCTATGATAGCGGGAGGTCCAGATACGCAGTATTTT. Full variable domain (rest looked up from reference TRBV2 and TRBJ2-3): EPEVTQTPSHQVTQMGQEVILRCVPISNHLYFYWYRQILGQKVEFLVSFYNNEISEKSEIFDDQFSVERPDGSNFTLKIRSTKLEDSAMYFCASTSMIAGGPDTQYFGPGTRLTVL.

The V call is TRBV7-9, the J call TRBJ2-7; 7 bases are a match to TRBD2. The CDR3 sequence is 12 residues long. V was pared by 8 bases and J by 7 bases, with 8 bases of the junction left unmatched. CDR1 and CDR2 (germline): SEHNR, FQNEAQ (reference sequence). The CDR3 is CASPSAGDEQYF. The CDR3 nucleotides read TGTGCCAGCCCTAGCGCGGGGGATGAGCAGTACTTC.

This clonotype has just a few counts. The V gene is TRBV12-3 or TRBV12-4, the J gene TRBJ2-5; D perhaps matches TRBD1 (5 bases). V was pared by 2 bases and J by 1 base, with 11 bases between. This CDR3 has 15 residues. CDR3 nucleotides: TGTGCCAGCAGTTTAAGGGGTTCCCTCCAAGAGACCCAGTACTTC. Amino acids: CASSLRGSLQETQYF.

The V and J genes are TRBV12-3 or TRBV12-4 and TRBJ2-5; TRBD1 matches at 7 bases. The CDR3 loop spans 15 amino acids. J was trimmed by 1 base and V by 6 bases; bases with no gene match: 8. In DNA form, the CDR3 reads TGTGCCAGCAGCTCCGACAGGGAGTCCCAAGAGACCCAGTACTTC. It encodes CASSSDRESQETQYF.

This rearrangement joins TRBV4-2 to TRBJ2-7; 9 bases fit TRBD2. This CDR3 spans 15 amino acids. Germline loops: CDR1 LGHNA, CDR2 YNFKEQ. V lost 2 bases and J lost 4; bases outside the gene matches: 6. CDR3 nucleotide sequence: TGTGCCAGCAGCCAAATAGCGGGGGTATATTACGAGCAGTACTTC. This encodes CASSQIAGVYYEQYF.

This clonotype occurred a few times. The chain is built from TRBV29-1 and TRBJ1-5; D is unclear. CDR3 length: 15 amino acids. CDR1 is SQVTM and CDR2 is ANQGSEA in the germline V gene. The V end was cut by 0 bases, the J end by 2 bases, with 11 bases between. CDR3 DNA sequence: TGCAGCGTTGAAGAACCAGGTGAGGGCAATCAGCCCCAGCATTTT. Translating gives CSVEEPGEGNQPQHF. The whole variable domain, remainder taken from reference TRBV29-1 and TRBJ1-5, is SAVISQKPSRDICQRGTSLTIQCQVDSQVTMMFWYRQQPGQSLTLIATANQGSEATYESGFVIDKFPISRPNLTFSTLTVSNMSPEDSSIYLCSVEEPGEGNQPQHFGDGTRLSIL.

The chain is built from TRBV19 and TRBJ2-5; possibly TRBD2 for D (5 bases). The J call may be faulty, since TRBJ2-7 better matches the DNA end. CDR1 LNHDA and CDR2 SQIVND come from the germline V gene (reference sequence). The CDR3 consists of 14 residues. CDR3 sequence: CASNTGKLSYEQYF. In DNA form, the CDR3 reads TGTGCCAGTAACACCGGGAAACTCTCCTACGAGCAGTACTTC.